This T cell receptor (beta chain) is drawn from a study of cytomegalovirus exposure and HLA in healthy donors. The V gene's germline CDR1 is SGHRS and CDR2 YFSETQ. The CDR3 spans 12 residues. Trimming cost V 0 bases and J 4 bases, with 2 bases left between them. This clone was picked up one time. A multiplex PCR was run with 60 Vbeta primers and 13 Jbeta primers. The table came from immunoSEQ multiplex PCR; TCRdb's copy has only in-frame clones and leaves some out. Of about 200,000 clones listed, 75% to 85% were seen once; the top ten hold less than 3%. This clonotype was sampled from a woman between 40 and 50 years old in good health and CMV-seronegative. The chain combines TRBV5-1 with TRBJ2-1; D is ambiguous. The material sequenced was PBMCs. CDR3 in amino acids: CASSLVYNEQFF. The CDR3 region has the DNA TGCGCCAGCAGCTTGGTATACAATGAGCAGTTCTTC. The variable domain in full, completed from reference TRBV5-1 and TRBJ2-1, reads KAGVTQTPRYLIKTRGQQVTLSCSPISGHRSVSWYQQTPGQGLQFLFEYFSETQRNKGNFPGRFSGRQFSNSRSEMNVSTLELGDSALYLCASSLVYNEQFFGPGTRLTVL.